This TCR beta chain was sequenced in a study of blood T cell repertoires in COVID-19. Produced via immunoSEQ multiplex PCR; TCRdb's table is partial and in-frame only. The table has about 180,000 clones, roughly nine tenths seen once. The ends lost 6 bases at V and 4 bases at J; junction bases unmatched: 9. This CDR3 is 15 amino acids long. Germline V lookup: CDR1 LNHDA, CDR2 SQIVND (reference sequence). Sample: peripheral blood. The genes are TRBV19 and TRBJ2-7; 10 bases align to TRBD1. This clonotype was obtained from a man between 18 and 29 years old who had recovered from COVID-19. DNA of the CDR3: TGTGCCAGTAGCCTAACCGGGACAGGGGCTTACGAGCAGTACTTC. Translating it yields CASSLTGTGAYEQYF.